These T cell receptor beta chains were read from a single sample in a study of blood T cell repertoires in COVID-19. Clones were sequenced by immunoSEQ multiplex PCR, and TCRdb holds only the in-frame ones, with some missing. The repertoire holds about 70,000 clones, with approximately 89% as singletons. Sequencing was done on a sample of peripheral blood. These receptors were taken from a man aged 60 to 75 with acute or convalescent COVID-19. CDR3s include the opening cysteine and the closing phenylalanine or tryptophan. A D gene is named only where the DNA matches it firmly. The listing skips clone size in some rows; elsewhere it reads once, few, many or a size class.

cdr3_aa: CATSDWKGGQGHGYTF
cdr3_nt: TGTGCCACCAGTGATTGGAAGGGAGGACAGGGACATGGCTACACCTTC
v_call: TRBV24-1
clone_size: .
j_call: TRBJ1-2
d_call: TRBD1

cdr3_aa: CATSRAGSYNSPLHF
cdr3_nt: TGTGCCACCAGCAGAGCGGGCTCCTATAATTCACCCCTCCACTTT
v_call: TRBV15
clone_size: .
j_call: TRBJ1-6
d_call: .

cdr3_aa: CASSKMGGNGYTF
cdr3_nt: TGTGCCAGTAGTAAGATGGGGGGGAATGGCTACACCTTC
v_call: TRBV19
clone_size: .
j_call: TRBJ1-2
d_call: .

cdr3_aa: CASSPEGGTGGRNEQFF
cdr3_nt: TGTGCCAGCAGTCCCGAAGGGGGGACAGGGGGGAGGAATGAGCAGTTCTTC
v_call: TRBV5-6
clone_size: .
j_call: TRBJ2-1
d_call: TRBD1

cdr3_aa: CASSQHRGVKDGYTF
cdr3_nt: TGCGCCAGCAGCCAACACAGGGGGGTAAAGGATGGCTACACCTTC
v_call: TRBV4-1
clone_size: .
j_call: TRBJ1-2
d_call: TRBD1

cdr3_aa: CASSQAVLNYGYTF
cdr3_nt: TGCGCCAGCAGCCAAGCGGTACTTAACTATGGCTACACCTTC
v_call: TRBV4-1
clone_size: .
j_call: TRBJ1-2
d_call: .

cdr3_aa: CASSERGTAGYTF
cdr3_nt: TGTGCCAGCAGTGAACGGGGGACAGCTGGCTACACCTTC
v_call: TRBV6-1
clone_size: .
j_call: TRBJ1-2
d_call: TRBD1

cdr3_aa: CASSPPYISPLHF
cdr3_nt: TGTGCCAGCTCACCACCTTATATTTCACCCCTCCACTTT
v_call: TRBV18
clone_size: .
j_call: TRBJ1-6
d_call: .

cdr3_aa: CASSQAGIKQATSADTQYF
cdr3_nt: TGCGCCAGCAGCCAAGCTGGAATAAAACAGGCGACTTCGGCAGATACGCAGTATTTT
v_call: TRBV4-1
clone_size: .
j_call: TRBJ2-3
d_call: .

cdr3_aa: CASSWGQMNSPLHF
cdr3_nt: TGTGCCAGCAGTTGGGGACAGATGAATTCACCCCTCCACTTT
v_call: TRBV27
clone_size: .
j_call: TRBJ1-6
d_call: TRBD1

cdr3_aa: CASSLRTGLGHNQPQHF
cdr3_nt: TGTGCCAGCAGTCTAAGGACAGGGTTGGGACATAATCAGCCCCAGCATTTT
v_call: TRBV5-6
clone_size: once
j_call: TRBJ1-5
d_call: TRBD1

cdr3_aa: CASSLEISGNQPQHF
cdr3_nt: TGTGCCAGCAGCTTAGAGATCTCAGGCAATCAGCCCCAGCATTTT
v_call: TRBV11-2
clone_size: .
j_call: TRBJ1-5
d_call: .

cdr3_aa: CASSQRADRDGYTF
cdr3_nt: TGTGCCAGCAGCCAGAGAGCCGACAGGGATGGCTACACCTTC
v_call: TRBV4-2
clone_size: .
j_call: TRBJ1-2
d_call: TRBD1

cdr3_aa: CASRSGTGGYNEQFF
cdr3_nt: TGTGCCAGCAGATCCGGGACAGGGGGCTACAATGAGCAGTTCTTC
v_call: TRBV6-5
clone_size: .
j_call: TRBJ2-1
d_call: TRBD1

cdr3_aa: CASRSGTGNTIYF
cdr3_nt: TGCGCCAGCAGGTCAGGTACCGGAAACACCATATATTTT
v_call: TRBV5-1
clone_size: .
j_call: TRBJ1-3
d_call: .

cdr3_aa: CASSQRTGLQYF
cdr3_nt: TGTGCCAGCAGTCAGAGGACAGGGTTGCAGTATTTT
v_call: TRBV6-5
clone_size: .
j_call: TRBJ2-3
d_call: TRBD1

cdr3_aa: CASSSRVEGEQYF
cdr3_nt: TGTGCCAGCAGCTCGCGGGTCGAAGGGGAGCAGTACTTC
v_call: TRBV7-2
clone_size: .
j_call: TRBJ2-7
d_call: .

cdr3_aa: CATTGTGNNYGYTF
cdr3_nt: TGTGCCACCACGGGGACAGGGAATAACTATGGCTACACCTTC
v_call: TRBV10-3
clone_size: .
j_call: TRBJ1-2
d_call: TRBD1

cdr3_aa: CASSPGTGVIRIGYTF
cdr3_nt: TGTGCCAGCAGCCCGGGGACAGGGGTAATAAGGATAGGCTACACCTTC
v_call: TRBV11-2
clone_size: once
j_call: TRBJ1-2
d_call: TRBD1

cdr3_aa: CASRDRGHYEQYF
cdr3_nt: TGTGCCAGCAGGGACAGGGGGCACTACGAGCAGTACTTC
v_call: TRBV6-5
clone_size: once
j_call: TRBJ2-7
d_call: TRBD1

cdr3_aa: CASSEVGTVYGYTF
cdr3_nt: TGTGCCAGCAGTGAAGTAGGGACAGTCTATGGCTACACCTTC
v_call: TRBV6-1
clone_size: few
j_call: TRBJ1-2
d_call: TRBD1

cdr3_aa: CASGSGQSAGNTIYF
cdr3_nt: TGTGCTAGTGGTTCGGGACAGTCGGCTGGAAACACCATATATTTT
v_call: TRBV12-5
clone_size: .
j_call: TRBJ1-3
d_call: TRBD1

cdr3_aa: CSVGRGADGKLFF
cdr3_nt: TGCAGCGTTGGGAGGGGCGCGGACGGAAAACTGTTTTTT
v_call: TRBV29-1
clone_size: .
j_call: TRBJ1-4
d_call: .

cdr3_aa: CAWKGTGNNYEQYF
cdr3_nt: TGTGCCTGGAAAGGGACAGGGAATAACTACGAGCAGTACTTC
v_call: TRBV30
clone_size: .
j_call: TRBJ2-7
d_call: TRBD1

cdr3_aa: CASCRVLPCTDTQYF
cdr3_nt: TGCGCCAGCTGCCGGGTTCTCCCTTGCACAGATACGCAGTATTTT
v_call: TRBV5-1
clone_size: .
j_call: TRBJ2-3
d_call: .

cdr3_aa: CASSLDRDQPQHF
cdr3_nt: TGTGCCAGCAGCTTAGACAGGGATCAGCCCCAGCATTTT
v_call: TRBV7-8
clone_size: .
j_call: TRBJ1-5
d_call: .

cdr3_aa: CASSLWGGPPYEQYF
cdr3_nt: TGCGCCAGCAGCTTGTGGGGGGGGCCCCCTTACGAGCAGTACTTC
v_call: TRBV5-1
clone_size: .
j_call: TRBJ2-7
d_call: .

cdr3_aa: CASSIQGMNTEAFF
cdr3_nt: TGCGCCAGCAGCATACAGGGGATGAACACTGAAGCTTTCTTT
v_call: TRBV5-1
clone_size: .
j_call: TRBJ1-1
d_call: TRBD1

cdr3_aa: CASSTDRQKLFF
cdr3_nt: TGCGCCAGCAGCACCGACAGGCAAAAACTGTTTTTT
v_call: TRBV5-1
clone_size: few
j_call: TRBJ1-4
d_call: .

cdr3_aa: CASSRRGGRTDTQYF
cdr3_nt: TGTGCCAGCAGCCGACGGGGGGGACGCACAGATACGCAGTATTTT
v_call: TRBV11-2
clone_size: once
j_call: TRBJ2-3
d_call: TRBD2

cdr3_aa: CASSLDGQGYEQYF
cdr3_nt: TGCGCCAGCAGCTTGGATGGGCAGGGTTACGAGCAGTACTTC
v_call: TRBV5-1
clone_size: .
j_call: TRBJ2-7
d_call: .

cdr3_aa: CATSRAGDPDNEQFF
cdr3_nt: TGTGCCACCAGTAGAGCAGGGGACCCTGACAATGAGCAGTTCTTC
v_call: TRBV24-1
clone_size: .
j_call: TRBJ2-1
d_call: .